This TCR beta chain is from a study of T cells in Graves' hyperthyroidism and ophthalmopathy. This CDR3 has 11 residues. V gave up 5 bases and J gave up 6 bases, with 8 bases separating them. Looked up from germline, CDR1 is LNHNV and CDR2 is YYDKDF (reference sequence). TCR beta CDR3 region amplification was performed from RNA transcripts. TCR CDR3 underwent first-round RT-PCR with the HTBI primer set. From the multiplex PCR reads, TCRdb called clonotypes with MiXCR, one entry per CDR3 protein. The sample lists 500,000 to 550,000 distinct CDR3 sequences; less than 25% were seen once. The sample holds many counts of this clonotype.

V usage is TRBV15 and J usage is TRBJ2-7; D uncertain. This receptor was identified in a man between 18 and 29 years old with Graves' hyperthyroidism. Sequenced input: blood. This CDR3 reads CATSLGGEQYF. CDR3 bases: TGTGCCACCAGCTTGGGTGGCGAGCAGTACTTC.